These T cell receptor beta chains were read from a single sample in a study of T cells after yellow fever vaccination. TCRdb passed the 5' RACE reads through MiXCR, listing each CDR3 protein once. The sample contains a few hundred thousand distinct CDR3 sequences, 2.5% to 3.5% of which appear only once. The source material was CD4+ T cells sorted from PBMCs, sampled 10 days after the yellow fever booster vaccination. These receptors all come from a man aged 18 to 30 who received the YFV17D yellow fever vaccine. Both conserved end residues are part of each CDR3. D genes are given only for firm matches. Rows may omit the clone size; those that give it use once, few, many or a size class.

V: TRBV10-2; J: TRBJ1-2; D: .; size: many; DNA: TGCGCCAGCAGTGAGAGGGGATCTCGCAATGGCTACACCTTC; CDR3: CASSERGSRNGYTF
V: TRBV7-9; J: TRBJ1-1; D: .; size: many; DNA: TGTGCCAGCAGCCTCGACGGGCATAACACTGAAGCTTTCTTT; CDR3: CASSLDGHNTEAFF
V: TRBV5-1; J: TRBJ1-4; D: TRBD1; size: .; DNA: TGCGCCAGCAGCTTGGCGACAGGGTCAGGGGAAAAACTGTTTTTT; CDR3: CASSLATGSGEKLFF
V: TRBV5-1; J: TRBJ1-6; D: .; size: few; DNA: TGCGCCAGCAGCTTAACAGTCCCTGGAGATAATTCACCCCTCCACTTT; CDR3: CASSLTVPGDNSPLHF
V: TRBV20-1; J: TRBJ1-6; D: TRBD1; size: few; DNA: TGCAGTGCTAGGGGAGACAGGGCCTATTATAATTCACCCCTCCACTTT; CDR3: CSARGDRAYYNSPLHF
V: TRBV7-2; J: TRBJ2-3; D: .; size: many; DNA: TGTGCCAGCAGCTACACGGGCGGGGAGACAGATACGCAGTATTTT; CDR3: CASSYTGGETDTQYF
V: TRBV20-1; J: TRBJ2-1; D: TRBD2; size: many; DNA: TGCAGTGCTACCTCTAGCGGGGGCTCCTACAATGAGCAGTTCTTC; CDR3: CSATSSGGSYNEQFF
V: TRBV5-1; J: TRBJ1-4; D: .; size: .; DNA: TGCGCCAGCAGCTTGTCTCCTAATGAAAAACTGTTTTTT; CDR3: CASSLSPNEKLFF
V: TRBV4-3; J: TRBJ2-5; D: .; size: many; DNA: TGCGCCAGCAGCCAAGATACAGGAGTGAAGACCCAGTACTTC; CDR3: CASSQDTGVKTQYF
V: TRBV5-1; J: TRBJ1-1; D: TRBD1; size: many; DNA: TGCGCCAGCAGCTTGGGGGTTATCAGTGCCGGGACAGGGAGGACTGAAGCTTTCTTT; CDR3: CASSLGVISAGTGRTEAFF
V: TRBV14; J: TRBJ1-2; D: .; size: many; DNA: TGTGCCAGCAGCCAAATCCCCTGGGAAGGGGAAATCTACGGCTACACCTTC; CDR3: CASSQIPWEGEIYGYTF
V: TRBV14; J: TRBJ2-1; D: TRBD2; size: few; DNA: TGTGCCAGCAGACGCCTTGGGACTAGCGCTGAGCAGTTCTTC; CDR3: CASRRLGTSAEQFF
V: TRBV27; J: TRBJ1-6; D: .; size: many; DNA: TGTGCCAGCAGGCCCCCGAGAGGGCCTGATCATGATTCACCCCTCCACTTT; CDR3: CASRPPRGPDHDSPLHF
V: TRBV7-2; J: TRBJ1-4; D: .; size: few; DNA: TGTGCCAGCAGCTCCCAACTGAGATCAACTAATGAAAAACTGTTTTTT; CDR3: CASSSQLRSTNEKLFF
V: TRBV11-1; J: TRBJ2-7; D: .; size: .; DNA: TGTGCCAGCAGCTTATCGGGGTTTAAGTACGAGCAGTACTTC; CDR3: CASSLSGFKYEQYF
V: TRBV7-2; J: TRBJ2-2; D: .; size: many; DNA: TGTGCCAGCAGCTTAGCGCGGGACACCGGGGAGCTGTTTTTT; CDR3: CASSLARDTGELFF
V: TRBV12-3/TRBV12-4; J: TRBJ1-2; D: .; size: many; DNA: TGTGCCAGCAGTTTATCGACAGGTGTGGGAGGCTACACCTTC; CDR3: CASSLSTGVGGYTF
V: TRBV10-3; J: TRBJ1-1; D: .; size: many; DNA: TGTGCCAGCCGCCAGGGAGTGAACACTGAAGCTTTCTTT; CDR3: CASRQGVNTEAFF
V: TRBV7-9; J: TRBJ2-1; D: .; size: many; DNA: TGTGCCAGCAGCCCCTACTTGAGCTCCTACAATGAGCAGTTCTTC; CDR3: CASSPYLSSYNEQFF
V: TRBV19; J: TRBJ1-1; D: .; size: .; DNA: TGTGCCAGTAGTATAAGCGTGGAGGCCACTGAAGCTTTCTTT; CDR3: CASSISVEATEAFF
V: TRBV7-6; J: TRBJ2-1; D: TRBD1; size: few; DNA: TGTGCCAGCAGTTATCAGGGGGCGCGGTCCTTAGATGAGCAGTTCTTC; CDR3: CASSYQGARSLDEQFF
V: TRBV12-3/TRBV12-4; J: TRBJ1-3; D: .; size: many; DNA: TGTGCCAGCAGCCGACAGTTCTCTGGAAACACCATATATTTT; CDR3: CASSRQFSGNTIYF